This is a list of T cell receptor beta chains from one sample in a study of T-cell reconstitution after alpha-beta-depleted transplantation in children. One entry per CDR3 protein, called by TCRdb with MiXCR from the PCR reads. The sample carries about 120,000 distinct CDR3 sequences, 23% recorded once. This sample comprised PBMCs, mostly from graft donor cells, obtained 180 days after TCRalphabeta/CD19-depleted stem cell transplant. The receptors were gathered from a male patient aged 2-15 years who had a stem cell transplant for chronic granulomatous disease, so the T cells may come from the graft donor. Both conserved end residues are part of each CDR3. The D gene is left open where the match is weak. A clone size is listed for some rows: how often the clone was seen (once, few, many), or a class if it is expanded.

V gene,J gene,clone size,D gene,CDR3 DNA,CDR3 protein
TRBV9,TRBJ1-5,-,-,TGTGCCAGCTCAAATCAGCCCCAGCATTTT,CASSNQPQHF
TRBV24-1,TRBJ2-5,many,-,TGTGCACCGGGAGAGACCCAGTACTTC,CAPGETQYF
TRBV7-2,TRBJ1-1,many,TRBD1,TGTGCCAGCAGCGCCGACAGGGGGTCAATTGTAGCTTTCTTT,CASSADRGSIVAFF
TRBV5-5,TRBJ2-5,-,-,TGTGCCAGCAGCTGGGCGGTCACCACCGGGAGAGAGACCCAGTACTTC,CASSWAVTTGRETQYF
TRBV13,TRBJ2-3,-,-,TGTGCCAGCAGCCCTCGGAGGCGGAGAAAAGATACGCAGTATTTT,CASSPRRRRKDTQYF
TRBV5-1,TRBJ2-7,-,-,TGCGCCAGCAGCTTGGAAGGTCTGGGTTACGAGCAGTACTTC,CASSLEGLGYEQYF
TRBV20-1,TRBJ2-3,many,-,TGCAGTGCTAGAGATCCTCTGCGCAGGAGCCCCTTCAAGGATACGCAGTATTTT,CSARDPLRRSPFKDTQYF
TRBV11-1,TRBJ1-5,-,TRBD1,TGTGCCAGCAGCTCCTTTGTCTCCTGGACAGGGCTTCAGCCCCAGCATTTT,CASSSFVSWTGLQPQHF
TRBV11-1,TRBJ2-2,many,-,TGTGCCAGCAGCCCATGGGCGAACACCGGGGAGCTGTTTTTT,CASSPWANTGELFF
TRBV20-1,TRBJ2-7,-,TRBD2,TGCAGTGCTCCCCGGGGGGGCGCGATCGAGCAGTACTTC,CSAPRGGAIEQYF
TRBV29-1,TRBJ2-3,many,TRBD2,TGCAGCGTTTCCGGGACTAGCGGCCGCACAGATACGCAGTATTTT,CSVSGTSGRTDTQYF
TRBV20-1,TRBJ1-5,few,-,TGCAGTGCTAGAGATGGCGCGCCCCAGCATTTT,CSARDGAPQHF
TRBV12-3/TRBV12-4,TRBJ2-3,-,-,TGTGCCAGCAGCGAAACCGGGACCCAGTCTGATACGCAGTATTTT,CASSETGTQSDTQYF
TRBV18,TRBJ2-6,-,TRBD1,TGTGCCAGCTCACCCATGGGGGTCGGACAGGGAAACTCTGGGGCCAACGTCCTGACTTTC,CASSPMGVGQGNSGANVLTF
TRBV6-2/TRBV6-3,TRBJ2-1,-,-,TGTGCCAGCAGTTACCGGGGGAACTACAATGAGCAGTTCTTC,CASSYRGNYNEQFF
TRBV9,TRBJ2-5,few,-,TGTGCCAGCAGCTTCACAGGGTATGCAGAGACCCAGTACTTC,CASSFTGYAETQYF
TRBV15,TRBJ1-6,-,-,TGTGCCACCAGCAGGGGAAGCTCACCCCTCCACTTT,CATSRGSSPLHF
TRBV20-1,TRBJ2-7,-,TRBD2,TGCAGTGCTAGTGGCCTAGCGGGAGGTTACGAGCAGTACTTC,CSASGLAGGYEQYF
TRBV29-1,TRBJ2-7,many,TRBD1,TGCAGCGTCCGGGACAGCAGCGCCTACGAGCAGTACTTC,CSVRDSSAYEQYF
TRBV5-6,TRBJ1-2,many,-,TGTGCCAGCAGCTTGGGTGCGGGGCCTTATGGCTACACCTTC,CASSLGAGPYGYTF
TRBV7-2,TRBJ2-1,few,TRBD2,TGTGCCAGCAGCTTAGGCGGCAGCGGGAGGGTAGGGGGTGAGCAGTTCTTC,CASSLGGSGRVGGEQFF
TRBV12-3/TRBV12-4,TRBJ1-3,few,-,TGTGCCAGCAGTTTCCACAGCTCTGGAAACACCATATATTTT,CASSFHSSGNTIYF
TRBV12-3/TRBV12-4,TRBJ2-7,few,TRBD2,TGTGCCAGCAGCTCGGGGACTAGCGGACTCGAGCAGTACTTC,CASSSGTSGLEQYF
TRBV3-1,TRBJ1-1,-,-,TGTGCCAGCAGCCAAGTACCAGGGGACACTGAAGCTTTCTTT,CASSQVPGDTEAFF
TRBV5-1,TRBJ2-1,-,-,TGCGCCAGCAGCTTGGGTTGGAGCAATGAGCAGTTCTTC,CASSLGWSNEQFF
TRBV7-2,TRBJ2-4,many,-,TGTGCCAGCAGCTTTCCGCTAGCCAAAAACATTCAGTACTTC,CASSFPLAKNIQYF
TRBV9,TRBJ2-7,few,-,TGTGCCAGCAGCGTAGGCCCCGGCGAGCAGTACTTC,CASSVGPGEQYF
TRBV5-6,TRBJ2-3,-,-,TGTGCCAGCAGCAGTTTAGGGGTCTTTGATACGCAGTATTTT,CASSSLGVFDTQYF
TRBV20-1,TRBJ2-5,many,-,TGCAGTGCTAGAAGGGTGCCACAAGAGACCCAGTACTTC,CSARRVPQETQYF
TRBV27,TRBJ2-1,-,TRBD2,TGTGCCAGCAGTCCCTCTAGCGGGAGGGTCGATGAGCAGTTCTTC,CASSPSSGRVDEQFF
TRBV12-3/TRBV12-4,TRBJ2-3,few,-,TGTGCCAGCAGCCCTACTGGACTAACTACAGATACGCAGTATTTT,CASSPTGLTTDTQYF
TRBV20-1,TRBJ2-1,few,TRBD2,TGCAGTGCTAGCCCCCTAGCGGGAGCCCTTTATAATGAGCAGTTCTTC,CSASPLAGALYNEQFF
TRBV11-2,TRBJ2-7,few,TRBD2,TGTGCCAGCAGCTTAGAGGCTAGCGGGAACTACGAGCAGTACTTC,CASSLEASGNYEQYF
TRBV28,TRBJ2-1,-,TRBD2,TGTGCCAGCAGTTTAAAGACTAGCGGGAGGTACAATGAGCAGTTCTTC,CASSLKTSGRYNEQFF
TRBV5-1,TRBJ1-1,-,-,TGCGCCAGCAGCTTGTACGGCAGCCTGGGCACTGAAGCTTTCTTT,CASSLYGSLGTEAFF
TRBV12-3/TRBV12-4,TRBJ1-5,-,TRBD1,TGTGCCAGCAGTGGTCAGGGGGATGGCAATCAGCCCCAGCATTTT,CASSGQGDGNQPQHF
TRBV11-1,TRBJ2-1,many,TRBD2,TGTGCCAGCAAAGGCGGGACTAGCGGGGCACCCACCAACAATGAGCAGTTCTTC,CASKGGTSGAPTNNEQFF
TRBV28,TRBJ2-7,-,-,TGTGCCAGCAGTGGGGGGGTGGGGGCATACGAGCAGTACTTC,CASSGGVGAYEQYF
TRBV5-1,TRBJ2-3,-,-,TGCGCCAGCAGCTTCACCAGGGATACGCAGTATTTT,CASSFTRDTQYF
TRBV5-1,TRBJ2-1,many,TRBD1,TGCGCCAGCAGCTTGAAAGGACAGGGGGCGCGTAGGGCCTACAATGAGCAGTTCTTC,CASSLKGQGARRAYNEQFF
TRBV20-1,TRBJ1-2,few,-,TGCAGTGCTAGAGATCCCCGCCAGGGGAATGGCTACACCTTC,CSARDPRQGNGYTF